This T cell receptor beta chain was sequenced during a study of regulatory T cells in long-lasting Graves disease. Arm-PCR of CDR3 regions and iRepertoire HTBI primers were the basis on which TCR beta libraries were built. TCRdb re-analysed the multiplex PCR reads in MiXCR, keeping a single row per CDR3 protein. The sample yields around 480,000 distinct CDR3 sequences, around 15% seen once. The V and J ends lost 7 bases and 1 base, in that order; junction bases with no gene match: 7. Germline V lookup: CDR1 SGHTA, CDR2 FQGNSA. The CDR3 is 15 residues long. Documented time point: newly diagnosed GD, antithyroid drugs for less than 3 months. PBMC-derived RNA was used for the TCR library. The table lists this clonotype with a few counts. Another study also made use of these data, one on T cells in Graves' hyperthyroidism and ophthalmopathy. From that report: HTBI primers drove first-round RT-PCR of the TCR CDR3.

The J gene is TRBJ2-7, the V gene TRBV7-2; 10 positions match TRBD2. The sequence was collected from a man in his forties with Graves disease. The sample was peripheral blood mononuclear cells (PBMCs), taken at new diagnosis, from a patient treated with antithyroid drugs. The CDR3 is CASKLAGPLSYEQYF. In DNA, the CDR3 is TGTGCCAGCAAACTAGCGGGGCCCCTTTCCTACGAGCAGTACTTC.